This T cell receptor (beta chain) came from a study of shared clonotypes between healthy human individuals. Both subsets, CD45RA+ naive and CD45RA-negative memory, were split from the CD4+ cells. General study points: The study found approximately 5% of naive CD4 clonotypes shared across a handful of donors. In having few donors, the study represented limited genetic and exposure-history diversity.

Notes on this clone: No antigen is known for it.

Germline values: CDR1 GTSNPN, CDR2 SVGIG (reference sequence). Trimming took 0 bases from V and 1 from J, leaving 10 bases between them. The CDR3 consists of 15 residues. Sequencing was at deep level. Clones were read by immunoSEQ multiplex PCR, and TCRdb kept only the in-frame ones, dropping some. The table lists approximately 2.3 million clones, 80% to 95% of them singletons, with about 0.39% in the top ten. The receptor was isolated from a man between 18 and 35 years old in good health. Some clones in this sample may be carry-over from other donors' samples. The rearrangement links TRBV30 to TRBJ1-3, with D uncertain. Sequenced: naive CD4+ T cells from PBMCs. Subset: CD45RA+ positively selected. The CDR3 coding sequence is TGTGCCTGGAGTGTACCCCCACAGTCTGGAAACACCATATATTTT. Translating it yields CAWSVPPQSGNTIYF.